This T cell receptor beta chain was observed in a study of shared clonotypes between healthy human individuals. Study conclusions and caveats: Naive CD4 clonotypes were shared across a few donors at around 5%. Researchers sampled blood only, noting tissue repertoires likely differ.

The data were produced by immunoSEQ multiplex PCR, yet TCRdb's version contains in-frame clones alone and is incomplete. The table includes approximately 2,000,000 clones, about nine tenths detected once. Trimming took 6 bases from V and 4 from J; bases not matched to a gene: 6. Germline V gives CDR1 LNHDA, CDR2 SQIVND (reference sequence). This CDR3 has 14 residues. On this clone itself: The antigen remains undetermined.

The TCR was taken from a young man in good health. Some clones in this sample may be carry-over from other donors' samples. The chain joins TRBV19 to TRBJ1-1; 9 bases are a match to TRBD1. Sequencing input: naive CD4+ T cells from PBMCs. Specified subset: CD45RA+ positively selected. The CDR3 DNA follows: TGTGCCAGTAGCTGGGACAGGGTGGCCACTGAAGCTTTCTTT. It encodes CASSWDRVATEAFF. The entire variable domain, with the rest obtained from reference TRBV19 and TRBJ1-1, is as follows: DGGITQSPKYLFRKEGQNVTLSCEQNLNHDAMYWYRQDPGQGLRLIYYSQIVNDFQKGDIAEGYSVSREKKESFPLTVTSAQKNPTAFYLCASSWDRVATEAFFGQGTRLTVV.